Given below is one T cell receptor beta chain in context. The antigen remains undetermined. After constant-region reverse-primer amplification, full-length variable regions underwent semi-nested PCR with Nested Universal Primer A. TCRdb ran MiXCR on the 5' RACE reads and lists one entry per CDR3 protein. The sample holds about 50,000 distinct CDR3 sequences, more than 25% seen once. Study findings and constraints: In terms of TCR gene usage, tumor memory CD4+ T cells clustered together with blood and lymph node memory CD4+ cells, as well as with lymph node naive CD4+ cells. Tumor Tregs overlapped most with tumor, then blood, naive CD4+ cells.

The sequenced material came from naive CD4+ T cells sorted from blood. Subset indicated: naive CD4+ T cells, CD4+CD45RA+CD25-. This TCR derives from a female donor with breast cancer.

The CDR3 protein is CASSLEPAINEQYF. The CDR3 DNA reads TGTGCCAGCAGCTTAGAGCCAGCGATCAACGAGCAGTACTTC. The chain carries TRBV7-2 and TRBJ2-7; D is unresolved. CDR3 length: 14 residues. V was pared by 1 base and J by 5 bases, with 12 bases between. Germline V gives CDR1 SGHTA, CDR2 FQGNSA.